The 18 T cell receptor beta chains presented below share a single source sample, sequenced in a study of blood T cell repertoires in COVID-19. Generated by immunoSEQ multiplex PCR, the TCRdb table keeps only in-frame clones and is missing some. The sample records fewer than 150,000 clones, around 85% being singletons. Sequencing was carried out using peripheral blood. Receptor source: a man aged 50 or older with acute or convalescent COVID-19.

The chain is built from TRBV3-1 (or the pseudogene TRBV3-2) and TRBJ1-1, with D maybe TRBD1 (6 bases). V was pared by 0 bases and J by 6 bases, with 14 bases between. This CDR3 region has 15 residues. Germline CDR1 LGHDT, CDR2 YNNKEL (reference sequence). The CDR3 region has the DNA TGTGCCAGCAGCCAAGATACAGGGCTCACTTCTGAAGCTTTCTTT. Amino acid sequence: CASSQDTGLTSEAFF.

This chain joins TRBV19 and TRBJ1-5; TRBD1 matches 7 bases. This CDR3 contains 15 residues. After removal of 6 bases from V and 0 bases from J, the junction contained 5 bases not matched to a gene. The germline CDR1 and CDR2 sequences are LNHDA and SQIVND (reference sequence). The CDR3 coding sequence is TGTGCCAGTAGCCGGGACAGTCATAGCAATCAGCCCCAGCATTTT. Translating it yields CASSRDSHSNQPQHF.

The CDR3 DNA follows: TGTGCCAGCAGTTCCCGACAGGGGGGCACAGATACGCAGTATTTT. This gives the protein CASSSRQGGTDTQYF. This sequence joins TRBV6-6 and TRBJ2-3; 9 bases map to TRBD1. The CDR3 extends over 15 amino acids. Germline CDR1 reads MNHNY; CDR2 reads SVGAGI (reference sequence). The junction had 3 bases not matched to a gene; V was cut back by 4 bases and J by 1 base.

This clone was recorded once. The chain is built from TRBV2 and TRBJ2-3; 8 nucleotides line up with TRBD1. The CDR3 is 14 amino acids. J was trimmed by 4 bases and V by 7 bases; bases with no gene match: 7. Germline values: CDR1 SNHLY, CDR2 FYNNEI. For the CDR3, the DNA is TGTGCCAGCAACTTCAGGGGGCGAGCAGATACGCAGTATTTT. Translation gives CASNFRGRADTQYF.

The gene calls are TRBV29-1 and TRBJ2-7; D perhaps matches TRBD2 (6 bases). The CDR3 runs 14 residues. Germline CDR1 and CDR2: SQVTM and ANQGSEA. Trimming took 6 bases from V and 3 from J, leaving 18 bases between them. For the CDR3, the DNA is TGCAGCGTCCACCTACGGGACGGGGGCTACGAGCAGTACTTC. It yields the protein CSVHLRDGGYEQYF.

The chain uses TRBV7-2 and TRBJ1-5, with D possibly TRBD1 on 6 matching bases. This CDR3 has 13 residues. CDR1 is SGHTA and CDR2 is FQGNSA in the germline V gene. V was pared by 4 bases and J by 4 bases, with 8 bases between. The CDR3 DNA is TGTGCCAGCAGCTCAGACAGGAATCAGCCCCAGCATTTT. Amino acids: CASSSDRNQPQHF.

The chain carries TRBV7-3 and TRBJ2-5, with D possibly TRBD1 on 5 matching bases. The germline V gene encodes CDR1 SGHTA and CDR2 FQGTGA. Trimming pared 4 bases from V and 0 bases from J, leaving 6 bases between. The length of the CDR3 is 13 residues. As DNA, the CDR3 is TGTGCCAGCAGCTCGGACAACCAAGAGACCCAGTACTTC. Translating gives CASSSDNQETQYF.

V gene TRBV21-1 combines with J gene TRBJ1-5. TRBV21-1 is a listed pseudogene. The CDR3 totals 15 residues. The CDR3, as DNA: TGTGCCAGCAGCAGCCGCCGGGGTGGGAGACAGCCCCAGCATTTT. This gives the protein CASSSRRGGRQPQHF.

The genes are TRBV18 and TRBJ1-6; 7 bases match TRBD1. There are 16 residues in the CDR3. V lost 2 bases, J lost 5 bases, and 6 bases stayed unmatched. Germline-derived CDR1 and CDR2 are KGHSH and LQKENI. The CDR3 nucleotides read TGTGCCAGCTCACCAAGGGTTACAGGGGATAATTCACCCCTCCACTTT. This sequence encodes CASSPRVTGDNSPLHF.

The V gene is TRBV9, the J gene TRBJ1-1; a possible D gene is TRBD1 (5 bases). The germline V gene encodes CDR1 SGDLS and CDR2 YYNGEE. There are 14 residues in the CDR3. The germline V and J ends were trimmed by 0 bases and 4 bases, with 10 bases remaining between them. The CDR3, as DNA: TGTGCCAGCAGCGTAGAGCAGGGAGGCACTGAAGCTTTCTTT. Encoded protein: CASSVEQGGTEAFF.

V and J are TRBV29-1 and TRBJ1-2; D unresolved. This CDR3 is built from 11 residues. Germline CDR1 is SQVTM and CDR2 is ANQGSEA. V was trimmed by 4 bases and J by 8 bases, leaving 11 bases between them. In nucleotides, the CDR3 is TGCAGCGTTGGGTCCTCCCGGGGCTACACCTTC. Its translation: CSVGSSRGYTF.

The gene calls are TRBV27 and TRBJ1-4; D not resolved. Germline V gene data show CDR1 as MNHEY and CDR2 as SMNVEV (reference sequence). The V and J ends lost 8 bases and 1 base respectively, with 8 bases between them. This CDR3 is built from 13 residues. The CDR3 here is CASARGTNEKLFF. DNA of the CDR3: TGTGCCAGCGCCCGGGGAACTAATGAAAAACTGTTTTTT.

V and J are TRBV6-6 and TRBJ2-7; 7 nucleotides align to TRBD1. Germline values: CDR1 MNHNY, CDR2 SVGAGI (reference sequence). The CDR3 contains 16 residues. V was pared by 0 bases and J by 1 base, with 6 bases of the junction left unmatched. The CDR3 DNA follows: TGTGCCAGCAGTTACTCGATTAGGGACAGATCCTACGAGCAGTACTTC. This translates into CASSYSIRDRSYEQYF.

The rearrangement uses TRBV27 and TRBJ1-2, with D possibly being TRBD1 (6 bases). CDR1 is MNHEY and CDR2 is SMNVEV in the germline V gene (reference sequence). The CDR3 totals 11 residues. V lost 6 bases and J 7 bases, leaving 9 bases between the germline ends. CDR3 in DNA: TGTGCCAGCAGCCCAGGGGTTGGCTACACCTTC. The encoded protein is CASSPGVGYTF.

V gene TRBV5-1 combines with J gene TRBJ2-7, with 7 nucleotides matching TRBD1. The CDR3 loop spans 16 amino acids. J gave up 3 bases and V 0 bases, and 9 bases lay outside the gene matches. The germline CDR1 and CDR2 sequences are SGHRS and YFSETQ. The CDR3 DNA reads TGCGCCAGCAGCTTGGGGACAGGTCATTCCTTCTACGAGCAGTACTTC. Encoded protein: CASSLGTGHSFYEQYF.

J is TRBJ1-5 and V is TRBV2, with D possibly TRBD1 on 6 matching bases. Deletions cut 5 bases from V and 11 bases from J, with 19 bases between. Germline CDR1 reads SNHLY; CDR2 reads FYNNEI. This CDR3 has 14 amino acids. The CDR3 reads CASSTGLPVSAQHF. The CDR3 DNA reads TGTGCCAGCAGTACAGGGCTGCCTGTTTCGGCCCAGCATTTT.

Here the CDR3 reads CASRPTSGPNTGELFF. The CDR3 DNA reads TGCGCCAGCAGACCAACTAGCGGACCGAACACCGGGGAGCTGTTTTTT. This rearrangement joins TRBV5-1 to TRBJ2-2; 8 positions agree with TRBD2. Germline assignment: CDR1 SGHRS and CDR2 YFSETQ. Unmatched junction bases numbered 6, after V lost 5 bases and J lost 0 bases. The CDR3 spans 16 residues.

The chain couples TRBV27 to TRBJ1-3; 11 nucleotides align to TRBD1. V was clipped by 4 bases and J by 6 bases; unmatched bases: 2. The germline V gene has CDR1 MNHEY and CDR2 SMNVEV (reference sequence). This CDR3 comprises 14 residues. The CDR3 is CASSYGQGANTIYF. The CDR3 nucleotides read TGTGCCAGCAGTTATGGACAGGGGGCAAACACCATATATTTT.